This TCR beta chain originates from a study of T-cell reconstitution after alpha-beta-depleted transplantation in children listed by TCRdb under 2016. Context from the whole study: Using TCR repertoire profiling, the study followed T-cell immune reconstitution in a quantitative way in children after TCRalphabeta/CD19-depleted allogeneic hematopoietic cell transplantation. On the study overall, not on this receptor specifically: The apparently early recovery of alphabetaT-cell counts about two months after transplant reportedly depended on only several hundred rapidly expanded clones that came from non-depleted graft cells. The high TCRbeta diversity at day 60 in some patients was ascribed to recipient T cells and intrathymic progenitors that had survived conditioning. Over the following months the frequencies of hyperexpanded clones went down, and after one year T-cell counts and TCRbeta diversity were mostly credited to newly produced T cells.

Explained via the paper, the treatment or condition label denotes: allogeneic hematopoietic cell transplantation with graft depleted of TCRalphabeta T cells and CD19 B cells. The children who served as transplant recipients had been given grafts of TCRalphabeta/CD19-depleted allogeneic hematopoietic cells. Library prep was done by PCR. The run used an Illumina HiSeq 2500. TCR library preparation used molecular barcoding, with unique molecular identifiers applied to normalize quantification of the TCRbeta repertoire. Using fastp at Q25 and MiXCR, TCRdb reprocessed the public reads and kept productive beta chains. Rows matching on CDR3 protein sequence are summarized as one entry with the most common DNA and genes. The sample yields about a million distinct CDR3 sequences; 25% to 35% were counted once. The ten largest clones capture over 25% of the sample. This clonotype showed up many times. The antigen this receptor binds is unknown. No base qualities exist here, and no much larger clone lies one base off it.

The germline V gene provides CDR1 SGDLS and CDR2 YYNGEE. The germline ends are 8 bases apart after V is trimmed by 3 bases and J by 2 bases. Reading from cysteine to phenylalanine, the CDR3 counts 13 amino acids. Only the CDR3 part of the read is kept: 39 bases, read in frame from the first base. Sequencing used PBMCs, mostly from graft donor cells, obtained 360 days after TCRalphabeta/CD19-depleted stem cell transplant. The TCR comes from a boy under two years old who had a stem cell transplant for SCID, so the T cells may come from the graft donor. The chain is made from TRBV9 and TRBJ1-2; tentative D gene TRBD1, with 6 bases matching. The nucleotides read TGTGCCAGCAGCGCTCAGGGGAACTATGGCTACACCTTC. Its protein is CASSAQGNYGYTF. Reference TRBV9 and TRBJ1-2 proteins supply the regions before and after the CDR3; the full variable domain is: DSGVTQTPKHLITATGQRVTLRCSPRSGDLSVYWYQQSLDQGLQFLIQYYNGEERAKGNILERFSAQQFPDLHSELNLSSLELGDSALYFCASSAQGNYGYTFGSGTRLTVV.